Presented here are 32 T cell receptor beta chains from one specimen sequenced in a study of blood T cell repertoires in COVID-19. Assay: immunoSEQ multiplex PCR; the TCRdb copy retains only in-frame clones and omits some. Among approximately 400,000 clones listed, 70% to 90% were seen once. Sequenced input: peripheral blood. The source is a man in his forties with acute or convalescent COVID-19.

The CDR3 spells CASSKVGAGGPGEQFF. The CDR3 DNA follows: TGTGCCAGCAGCAAAGTCGGAGCGGGAGGGCCAGGTGAGCAGTTCTTC. This chain uses TRBV21-1 with TRBJ2-1; the DNA was not used to check the table's D call, TRBD2. TRBV21-1 is given as a pseudogene. The CDR3 has 16 residues.

The chain uses TRBV7-3 and TRBJ2-5, with TRBD2 identical over 7 bases. The CDR3 has 13 residues. Germline trimming cut 5 bases from V and 3 bases from J; bases unmatched to any gene: 3. Germline V lookup: CDR1 SGHTA, CDR2 FQGTGA. The CDR3 nucleotides read TGTGCCAGCAGCCGCGGGGGAGAAGAGACCCAGTACTTC. It is translated as CASSRGGEETQYF.

The V call is TRBV7-2, the J call TRBJ2-1; 7 bases are shared with TRBD2. The CDR3 extends over 15 amino acids. The V gene's germline CDR1 is SGHTA and CDR2 FQGNSA. Germline trimming cut 1 base from V and 7 bases from J; bases unmatched to any gene: 7. The CDR3, as DNA: TGTGCCAGCAGCTTAGGGGCGGGAGCTCTTAATGAGCAGTTCTTC. The encoded protein is CASSLGAGALNEQFF.

This clone occurred once. J is TRBJ2-6 and V is TRBV7-9, with D uncertain. Germline V lookup: CDR1 SEHNR, CDR2 FQNEAQ (reference sequence). V gave up 0 bases and J gave up 4 bases, with 7 bases separating them. The CDR3 sequence is 15 residues long. Here the CDR3 reads CASSLARFGANVLTF. The CDR3 coding sequence is TGTGCCAGCAGCTTAGCGAGGTTCGGGGCCAACGTCCTGACTTTC. The entire variable domain, with the rest obtained from reference TRBV7-9 and TRBJ2-6, is as follows: DTGVSQNPRHKITKRGQNVTFRCDPISEHNRLYWYRQTLGQGPEFLTYFQNEAQLEKSRLLSDRFSAERPKGSFSTLEIQRTEQGDSAMYLCASSLARFGANVLTFGAGSRLTVL.

Here the CDR3 reads CASSFREDQPQHF. DNA for the CDR3: TGTGCCAGCAGTTTCCGGGAAGATCAGCCCCAGCATTTT. The chain combines TRBV12-3 or TRBV12-4 with TRBJ1-5, with D uncertain. Trimming shortened V by 3 bases and J by 5 bases, and 8 bases separated the two germline ends. This CDR3 spans 13 amino acids.

The V call is TRBV5-4, the J call TRBJ1-6, with 10 bases fitting TRBD1. CDR3 length equals 16 residues. Per the germline V gene, CDR1 is SGHNT and CDR2 is YYREEE (reference sequence). Trimming removed 4 bases from V and 8 bases from J; junction bases left unmatched: 9. The CDR3 bases are TGTGCCAGCAGCCCGGAACTGGGACAGGGGTATTCACCCCTCCACTTT. It encodes CASSPELGQGYSPLHF.

The V gene is TRBV2, the J gene TRBJ2-2; perhaps TRBD1 as D (5 bases). Germline CDR1 and CDR2: SNHLY and FYNNEI. This CDR3 comprises 14 residues. The V end lost 4 bases, the J end lost 9 bases, and 15 bases lay between the germline ends. DNA for the CDR3: TGTGCCAGCAGTGGTTCTAAAGGGGTCCGGGAGCTGTTTTTT. This sequence encodes CASSGSKGVRELFF.

This chain joins TRBV10-3 and TRBJ1-1, with D tentatively TRBD1 (5 bases). CDR1 ENHRY and CDR2 SYGVKD come from the germline V gene. Between the trimmed V and J ends, which lost 9 bases and 2 bases, there was a span of 10 bases. The CDR3 sequence is 12 residues long. The CDR3 DNA is TGTGCCATTACCGGGGGAAACACTGAAGCTTTCTTT. Amino acid sequence: CAITGGNTEAFF.

This chain joins TRBV28 and TRBJ2-7, with 8 bases identical to TRBD2. V was pared by 7 bases and J by 1 base, with 15 bases of the junction left unmatched. CDR3 length: 17 amino acids. The germline CDR1 and CDR2 sequences are MDHEN and SYDVKM. The CDR3 loop is CASITIRGGMLSYEQYF. The DNA for the CDR3 is TGTGCCAGCATCACAATCCGCGGGGGGATGCTGTCCTACGAGCAGTACTTC. Filled out from reference TRBV28 and TRBJ2-7, the complete variable domain reads DVKVTQSSRYLVKRTGEKVFLECVQDMDHENMFWYRQDPGLGLRLIYFSYDVKMKEKGDIPEGYSVSREKKERFSLILESASTNQTSMYLCASITIRGGMLSYEQYFGPGTRLTVT.

V gene TRBV6-5 combines with J gene TRBJ1-2; D is undetermined. The germline V and J ends were trimmed by 7 bases and 4 bases, with 16 bases remaining between them. The CDR3 has 14 residues. The germline V gene has CDR1 MNHEY and CDR2 SVGAGI. The CDR3 reads CASTEAFTRYGYTF. The CDR3 DNA follows: TGTGCCAGCACAGAGGCTTTCACTCGCTATGGCTACACCTTC.

This clone appeared a single time. The chain is built from TRBV7-6 and TRBJ1-1, with D possibly TRBD1 on 6 matching bases. Germline CDR1 is SGHVS and CDR2 is FNYEAQ. CDR3 size: 15 residues. Trimming left V 5 bases short and J 0 bases short, with 13 bases between. The CDR3 loop reads CASSNTDRMNTEAFF. The CDR3 coding sequence is TGTGCCAGCAGCAACACGGACAGAATGAACACTGAAGCTTTCTTT.

J is TRBJ1-2 and V is TRBV15; D is perhaps TRBD1 (5 bases). Germline CDR1 reads LNHNV; CDR2 reads YYDKDF (reference sequence). Trimming cost V 0 bases and J 3 bases, with 8 bases left between them. This CDR3 is 14 amino acids long. This chain's CDR3 is CATSRETDDYGYTF. The CDR3 DNA follows: TGTGCCACCAGCAGAGAGACAGACGACTATGGCTACACCTTC. Looking up the rest from reference TRBV15 and TRBJ1-2 gives the full variable domain: DAMVIQNPRYQVTQFGKPVTLSCSQTLNHNVMYWYQQKSSQAPKLLFHYYDKDFNNEADTPDNFQSRRPNTSFCFLDIRSPGLGDTAMYLCATSRETDDYGYTFGSGTRLTVV.

This clone was counted once. The chain combines TRBV15 with TRBJ2-1, with 12 positions matching TRBD1. This CDR3 is built from 17 residues. V lost 3 bases, J lost 9 bases, and 12 bases stayed unmatched. Germline values: CDR1 LNHNV, CDR2 YYDKDF (reference sequence). The CDR3 sequence: CATSRELGQGARIEQFF. The CDR3 DNA is TGTGCCACCAGCAGGGAATTGGGACAGGGGGCGCGAATTGAGCAGTTCTTC.

The V gene is TRBV6-2 or TRBV6-3, the J gene TRBJ2-7; 11 positions match TRBD2. The CDR3 is made up of 16 amino acids. The germline gives CDR1 MNHEY, CDR2 SVGEGT. V was pared by 4 bases and J by 3 bases, with 8 bases of the junction left unmatched. For the CDR3, the DNA is TGTGCCAGCAGTTCCCTTAGCGGGGGGGCTATCTACGAGCAGTACTTC. Translated: CASSSLSGGAIYEQYF.

The chain links TRBV27 to TRBJ1-5; TRBD1 matches 8 bases. Trimming removed 6 bases from V and 0 bases from J; junction bases left unmatched: 10. The germline V gene has CDR1 MNHEY and CDR2 SMNVEV (reference sequence). The CDR3 runs 17 residues. CDR3 DNA: TGTGCCAGCAGCCGGAGACAGGGGATGTATAGCAATCAGCCCCAGCATTTT. Its translation is CASSRRQGMYSNQPQHF.

The chain links TRBV7-8 to TRBJ2-3; D is perhaps TRBD2 (6 bases). This CDR3 contains 16 residues. Per the germline V gene, CDR1 is SGHVS and CDR2 is FQNEAQ. Trimming left V 5 bases short and J 2 bases short, with 17 bases between. The CDR3 DNA sequence: TGTGCCAGCAGCGGGGGGTGGGCAGAGTCCACAGATACGCAGTATTTT. Translating gives CASSGGWAESTDTQYF.

The gene calls are TRBV5-5 and TRBJ1-4; 8 nucleotides agree with TRBD1. After removal of 0 bases from V and 10 bases from J, the junction contained 5 bases not matched to a gene. Germline-derived CDR1 and CDR2 are SGHKS and YYEKEE (reference sequence). CDR3 size: 14 residues. In DNA form, the CDR3 reads TGTGCCAGCAGCTTGGGGACAGGGCACGGAAAACTGTTTTTT. This gives the protein CASSLGTGHGKLFF.

The chain uses TRBV7-3 and TRBJ2-1; D is perhaps TRBD1 (6 bases). Trimming removed 5 bases at V and 0 bases at J, with 14 bases between. This CDR3 spans 16 amino acids. Germline CDR1 reads SGHTA; CDR2 reads FQGTGA. For the CDR3, the DNA is TGTGCCAGCAGCCCTCGGGACACCAGCTCCTACAATGAGCAGTTCTTC. This translates into CASSPRDTSSYNEQFF. The entire variable domain, with the rest obtained from reference TRBV7-3 and TRBJ2-1, is as follows: GAGVSQTPSNKVTEKGKYVELRCDPISGHTALYWYRQSLGQGPEFLIYFQGTGAADDSGLPNDRFFAVRPEGSVSTLKIQRTERGDSAVYLCASSPRDTSSYNEQFFGPGTRLTVL.

In regard to this clone: Other DNA sequences of this sample code for an identical CDR3. V gene TRBV6-5 combines with J gene TRBJ2-7, with TRBD2 matching 11 bases. Germline CDR1 reads MNHEY; CDR2 reads SVGAGI. V gave up 0 bases and J gave up 2 bases; unmatched junction bases: 0. This CDR3 has 15 amino acids. CDR3 sequence: CASSYSSGGAYEQYF. The DNA of the CDR3 is TGTGCCAGCAGTTACTCTAGCGGGGGGGCCTACGAGCAGTACTTC.

This chain connects TRBV27 to TRBJ2-7; 10 bases map to TRBD2. There are 18 residues in the CDR3. The germline CDR1 and CDR2 sequences are MNHEY and SMNVEV (reference sequence). Trimming took 5 bases from V and 0 from J; bases not matched to a gene: 13. This CDR3 reads CASSIRGGQREGSYEQYF. CDR3 sequence (DNA): TGTGCCAGCAGTATACGAGGCGGTCAGCGGGAGGGCTCCTACGAGCAGTACTTC.

V gene TRBV7-3 combines with J gene TRBJ2-3, with a tentative D call TRBD2 (5 bases). V was cut by 5 bases and J by 6 bases, with 21 bases left in between. Per germline, CDR1 SGHTA and CDR2 FQGTGA. The CDR3 runs 16 residues. CDR3: CASSPIPTGRGDTQYF. For the CDR3, the DNA is TGTGCCAGCAGCCCCATCCCAACGGGCCGCGGGGATACGCAGTATTTT.

This chain connects TRBV3-1 (or the pseudogene TRBV3-2) to TRBJ2-7; TRBD2 matches 9 bases. Per germline, CDR1 LGHDT and CDR2 YNNKEL (reference sequence). V gave up 4 bases and J gave up 0 bases; unmatched junction bases: 7. The CDR3 covers 16 residues. In DNA, the CDR3 is TGTGCCAGCAGCCCATCGACTAGCGGAAGCTCCTACGAGCAGTACTTC. It specifies CASSPSTSGSSYEQYF.

This clone showed up just a few times. This sequence joins TRBV5-1 and TRBJ1-2; 10 bases are shared with TRBD1. The CDR3 contains 15 residues. Germline V lookup: CDR1 SGHRS, CDR2 YFSETQ. V trimming: 0 bases; J trimming: 5 bases; junction bases outside the gene matches: 4. The CDR3 region has the DNA TGCGCCAGCAGCTTGGAAGGGACAGGGGCATATGGCTACACCTTC. Translation: CASSLEGTGAYGYTF.

The J gene is TRBJ2-2, the V gene TRBV11-2; TRBD2 agrees at 9 bases. CDR1 and CDR2 (germline): SGHAT, FQNNGV. The CDR3 has 14 residues. Trimming removed 6 bases from V and 5 bases from J; junction bases left unmatched: 4. CDR3 nucleotides: TGTGCCAGCAGGACTAGCGGTGTGACCGGGGAGCTGTTTTTT. Its protein is CASRTSGVTGELFF.

Note on this clone: One end of the junction fails to match germline, which may point to a read error. The chain recombines TRBV3-1 (or the pseudogene TRBV3-2) with TRBJ1-2, with a possible D match to TRBD1 (5 bases). The CDR3 has 12 residues. The germline CDR1 and CDR2 sequences are LGHDT and YNNKEL (reference sequence). CDR3 protein: CASSQDRRTRLF. The CDR3 DNA reads as TGTGCCAGCAGCCAAGATCGTCGGACAAGGCTCTTC.

The V and J genes are TRBV20-1 and TRBJ2-1; D gene uncertain. V was pared by 3 bases and J by 5 bases, with 14 bases between. Germline loops: CDR1 DFQATT, CDR2 SNEGSKA (reference sequence). The length of the CDR3 is 14 residues. CDR3 bases: TGCAGTGCTAGTGCGCCCTACCAGGACAATGAGCAGTTCTTC. Its translation: CSASAPYQDNEQFF.

The chain couples TRBV6-5 to TRBJ2-1; D is undetermined. Germline V gene data show CDR1 as MNHEY and CDR2 as SVGAGI. The germline V and J ends were trimmed by 5 bases and 4 bases, with 6 bases remaining between them. This CDR3 has 12 residues. CDR3 bases: TGTGCCAGCAGTACCACATACAATGAGCAGTTCTTC. Amino acid sequence: CASSTTYNEQFF.

This chain connects TRBV9 to TRBJ1-2, with TRBD1 identical over 10 bases. CDR1 is SGDLS, CDR2 YYNGEE, per germline. This CDR3 comprises 13 residues. J gave up 8 bases and V 4 bases, and 5 bases lay outside the gene matches. CDR3: CASSPETGGGYTF. In nucleotides, the CDR3 is TGTGCCAGCAGCCCGGAGACAGGGGGCGGCTACACCTTC.

The V gene is TRBV7-9, the J gene TRBJ1-2; maybe TRBD1 (6 bases). Trimming shortened V by 1 base and J by 6 bases, and 6 bases separated the two germline ends. This CDR3 contains 12 residues. CDR1 SEHNR and CDR2 FQNEAQ come from the germline V gene (reference sequence). The DNA of the CDR3 is TGTGCCAGCAGCTTAGACAGGGATGGCTACACCTTC. Its translation is CASSLDRDGYTF.

The V gene is TRBV19, the J gene TRBJ1-1, with D tentatively TRBD1 (6 bases). Trimming took off 4 bases at V and 1 base at J, with 19 bases between the two ends. The CDR3 is 17 amino acids. CDR1 and CDR2 from the germline V gene are LNHDA and SQIVND (reference sequence). The chain's CDR3 is CASSTQGNREGNTEAFF. CDR3 sequence (DNA): TGTGCCAGTAGTACCCAGGGGAACAGGGAGGGGAACACTGAAGCTTTCTTT.

The rearrangement joins TRBV5-4 to TRBJ2-5; 7 bases agree with TRBD1. Trimming took 2 bases from V and 1 from J; bases not matched to a gene: 2. Germline V gene sequence: CDR1 SGHNT, CDR2 YYREEE (reference sequence). CDR3 length: 14 residues. The CDR3 nucleotides read TGTGCCAGCAGCTTCGGGGACAGCCAAGAGACCCAGTACTTC. The encoded protein is CASSFGDSQETQYF.

This clone was counted a few times. The V and J genes are TRBV28 and TRBJ1-4; possibly TRBD1 for D (5 bases). CDR1 and CDR2 (germline): MDHEN, SYDVKM. This CDR3 contains 13 residues. V was clipped by 4 bases and J by 15 bases, with 18 bases between them. The CDR3 DNA reads as TGTGCCAGCAGTTCTCGACGCTCCGCGGGGGTGTTTTTT. It translates to CASSSRRSAGVFF.